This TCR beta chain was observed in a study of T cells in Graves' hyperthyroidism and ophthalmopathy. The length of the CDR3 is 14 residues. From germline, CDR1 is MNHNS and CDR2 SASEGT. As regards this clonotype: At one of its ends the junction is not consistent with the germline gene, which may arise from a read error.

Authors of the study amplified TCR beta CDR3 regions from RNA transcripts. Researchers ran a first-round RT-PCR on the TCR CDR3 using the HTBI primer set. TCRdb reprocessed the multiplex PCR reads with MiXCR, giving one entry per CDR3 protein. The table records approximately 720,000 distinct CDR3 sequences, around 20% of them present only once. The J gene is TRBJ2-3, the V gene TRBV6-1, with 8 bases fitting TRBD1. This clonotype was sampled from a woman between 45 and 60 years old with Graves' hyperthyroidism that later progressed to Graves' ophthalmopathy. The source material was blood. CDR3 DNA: TGTGCCAGCAGTGGCAGGGTAGGGACAGGTACGCAGTATTTT. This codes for CASSGRVGTGTQYF.